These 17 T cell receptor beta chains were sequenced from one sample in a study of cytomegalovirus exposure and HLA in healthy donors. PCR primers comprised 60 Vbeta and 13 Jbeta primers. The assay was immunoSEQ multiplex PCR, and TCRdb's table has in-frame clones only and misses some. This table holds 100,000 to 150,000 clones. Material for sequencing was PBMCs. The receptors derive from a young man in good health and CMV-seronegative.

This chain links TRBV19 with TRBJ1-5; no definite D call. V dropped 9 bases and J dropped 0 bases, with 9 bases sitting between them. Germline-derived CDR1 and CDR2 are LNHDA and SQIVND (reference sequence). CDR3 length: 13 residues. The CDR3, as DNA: TGTGCCAGCGCCGAGTATAGCAATCAGCCCCAGCATTTT. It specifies CASAEYSNQPQHF. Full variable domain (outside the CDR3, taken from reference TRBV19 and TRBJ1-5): DGGITQSPKYLFRKEGQNVTLSCEQNLNHDAMYWYRQDPGQGLRLIYYSQIVNDFQKGDIAEGYSVSREKKESFPLTVTSAQKNPTAFYLCASAEYSNQPQHFGDGTRLSIL.

Here the CDR3 DNA reads TGCAGCGTTGGACTGGTTATGAACACTGAAGCTTTCTTT. Protein: CSVGLVMNTEAFF. This chain connects TRBV29-1 to TRBJ1-1, with D uncertain. V was trimmed by 4 bases and J by 0 bases, leaving 9 bases between them. The CDR3 has 13 residues. CDR1 and CDR2 from the germline V gene are SQVTM and ANQGSEA.

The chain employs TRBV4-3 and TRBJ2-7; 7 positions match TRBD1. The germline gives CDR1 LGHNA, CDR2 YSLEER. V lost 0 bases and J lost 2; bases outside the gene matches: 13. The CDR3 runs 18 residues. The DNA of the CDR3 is TGCGCCAGCAGCCAAGAGGCTCTTGGGACAGATATAGCCTACGAGCAGTACTTC. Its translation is CASSQEALGTDIAYEQYF.

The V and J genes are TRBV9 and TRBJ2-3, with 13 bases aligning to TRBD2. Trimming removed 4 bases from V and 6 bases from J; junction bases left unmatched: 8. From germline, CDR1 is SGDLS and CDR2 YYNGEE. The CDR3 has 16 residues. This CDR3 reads CASSSRTSGGLDTQYF. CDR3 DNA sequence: TGTGCCAGCAGCTCGCGGACTAGCGGGGGTCTGGATACGCAGTATTTT.

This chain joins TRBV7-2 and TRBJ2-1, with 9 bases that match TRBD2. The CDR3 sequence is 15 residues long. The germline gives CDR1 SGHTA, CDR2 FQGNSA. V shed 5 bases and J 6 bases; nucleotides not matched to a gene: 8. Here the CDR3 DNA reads TGTGCCAGCAGCGCCGGGGGCGGGGGGGCCAATGAGCAGTTCTTC. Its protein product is CASSAGGGGANEQFF.

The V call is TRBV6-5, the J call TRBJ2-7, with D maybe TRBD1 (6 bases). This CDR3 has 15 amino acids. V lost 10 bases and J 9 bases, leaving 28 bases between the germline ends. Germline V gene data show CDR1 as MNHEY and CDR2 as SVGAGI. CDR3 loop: CATTPKAHRAVGQYF. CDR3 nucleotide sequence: TGTGCCACCACTCCCAAAGCCCACAGGGCGGTCGGGCAGTACTTC.

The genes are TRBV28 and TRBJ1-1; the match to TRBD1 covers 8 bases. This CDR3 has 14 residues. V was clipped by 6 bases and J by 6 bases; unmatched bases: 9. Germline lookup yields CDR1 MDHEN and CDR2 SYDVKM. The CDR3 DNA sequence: TGTGCCAGCAGCATATGGACAGGGAGGGCTGAAGCTTTCTTT. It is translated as CASSIWTGRAEAFF.

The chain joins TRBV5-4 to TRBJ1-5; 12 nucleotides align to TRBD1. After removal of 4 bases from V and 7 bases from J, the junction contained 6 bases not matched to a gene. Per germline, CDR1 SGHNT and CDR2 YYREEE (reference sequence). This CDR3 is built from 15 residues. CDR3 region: CASSPGTGGEQPQHF. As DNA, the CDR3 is TGTGCCAGCAGCCCCGGGACAGGGGGCGAACAGCCCCAGCATTTT.

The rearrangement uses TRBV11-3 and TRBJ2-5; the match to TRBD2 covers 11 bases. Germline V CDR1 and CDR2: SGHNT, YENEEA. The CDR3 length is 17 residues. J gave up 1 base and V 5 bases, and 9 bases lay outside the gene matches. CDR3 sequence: CASSAGTSGAIQETQYF. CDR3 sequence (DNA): TGTGCCAGCAGCGCAGGGACTAGCGGCGCTATCCAAGAGACCCAGTACTTC.

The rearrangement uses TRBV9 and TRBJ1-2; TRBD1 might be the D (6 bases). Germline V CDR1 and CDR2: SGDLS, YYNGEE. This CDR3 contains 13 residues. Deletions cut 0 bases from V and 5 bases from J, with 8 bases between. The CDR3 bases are TGTGCCAGCAGCGTAGGACAGGAGTATGGCTACACCTTC. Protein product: CASSVGQEYGYTF.

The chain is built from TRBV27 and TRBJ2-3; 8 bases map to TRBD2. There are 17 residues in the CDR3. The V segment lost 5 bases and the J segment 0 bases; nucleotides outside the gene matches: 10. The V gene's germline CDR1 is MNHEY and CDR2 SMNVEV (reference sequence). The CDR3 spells CASSPSWLAGSTDTQYF. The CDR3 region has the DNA TGTGCCAGCAGTCCTAGTTGGCTAGCGGGTAGCACAGATACGCAGTATTTT.

The CDR3 nucleotides read TGTGCCAGCAGCGGGGGACTGGAGAGCTCCTACGAGCAGTACTTC. This codes for CASSGGLESSYEQYF. The chain is built from TRBV7-9 and TRBJ2-7; tentatively, D is TRBD2 (6 bases). V gave up 5 bases and J gave up 0 bases, with 14 bases separating them. CDR3 length: 15 amino acids. Germline lookup yields CDR1 SEHNR and CDR2 FQNEAQ (reference sequence).

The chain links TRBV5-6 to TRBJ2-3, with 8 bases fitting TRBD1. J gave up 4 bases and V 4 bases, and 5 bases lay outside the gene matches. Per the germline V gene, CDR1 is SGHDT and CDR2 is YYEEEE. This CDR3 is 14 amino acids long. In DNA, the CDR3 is TGTGCCAGCAGCGACAGGGGCGCGGCAGATACGCAGTATTTT. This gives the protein CASSDRGAADTQYF.

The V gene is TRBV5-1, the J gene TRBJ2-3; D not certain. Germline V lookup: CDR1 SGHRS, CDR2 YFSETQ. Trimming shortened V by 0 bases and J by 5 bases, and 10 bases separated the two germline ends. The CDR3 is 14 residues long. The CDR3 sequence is CASSLAAPGDTQYF. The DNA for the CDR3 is TGCGCCAGCAGCTTGGCAGCCCCGGGAGATACGCAGTATTTT.

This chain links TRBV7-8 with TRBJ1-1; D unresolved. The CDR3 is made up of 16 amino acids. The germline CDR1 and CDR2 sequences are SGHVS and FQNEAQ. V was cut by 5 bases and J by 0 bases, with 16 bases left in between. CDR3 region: CASSPRHITLNTEAFF. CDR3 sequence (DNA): TGTGCCAGCAGCCCCCGACACATAACTCTGAACACTGAAGCTTTCTTT.

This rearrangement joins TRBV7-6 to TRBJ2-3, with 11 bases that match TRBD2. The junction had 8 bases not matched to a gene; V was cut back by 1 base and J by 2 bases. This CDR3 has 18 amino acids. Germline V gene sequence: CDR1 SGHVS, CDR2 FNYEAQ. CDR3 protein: CASSLGASGGPITDTQYF. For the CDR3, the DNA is TGTGCCAGCAGCTTAGGGGCTAGCGGGGGGCCAATCACAGATACGCAGTATTTT.

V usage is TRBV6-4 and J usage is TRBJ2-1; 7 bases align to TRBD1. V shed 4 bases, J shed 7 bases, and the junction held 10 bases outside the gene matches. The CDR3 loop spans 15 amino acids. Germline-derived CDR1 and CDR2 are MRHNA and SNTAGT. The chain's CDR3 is CASSAGQPGGNEQFF. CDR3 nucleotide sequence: TGTGCCAGCAGTGCTGGCCAACCAGGGGGAAATGAGCAGTTCTTC.